This is a list of T cell receptor beta chains from one sample in a study of blood T cell repertoires in COVID-19. TCRdb's table, derived via immunoSEQ multiplex PCR, lists solely in-frame clones and lacks some. The data contain roughly 140,000 clones, about four fifths of them singletons. The sample taken for sequencing was peripheral blood. The receptors originated from a man aged 55 to 69 with acute or convalescent COVID-19. CDR3s include the opening cysteine and the closing phenylalanine or tryptophan. The D gene is left open where the match is weak. Clone size is shown for a subset of rows, as once, few, many or a class of expanded clone.

v_call	d_call	j_call	clone_size	cdr3_aa	cdr3_nt
TRBV28	.	TRBJ2-7	.	CASNGNTYEQYF	TGTGCCAGCAACGGGAACACCTACGAGCAGTACTTC
TRBV12-2	.	TRBJ2-7	.	CASRLTSWSSVGGQYF	TGTGCAAGTCGCTTGACCTCATGGTCGTCGGTAGGGGGGCAGTACTTC
TRBV5-1	.	TRBJ2-5	once	CASSLAAGIDETQYF	TGCGCCAGCAGCTTGGCCGCCGGGATTGACGAGACCCAGTACTTC
TRBV6-2/TRBV6-3	TRBD1	TRBJ1-1	.	CASSYTDRGRGTEAFF	TGTGCCAGCAGTTACACGGACAGGGGCCGAGGGACTGAAGCTTTCTTT
TRBV10-3	TRBD1	TRBJ2-7	.	CAVGDRFYEQYF	TGTGCTGTAGGGGACAGGTTTTACGAGCAGTACTTC
TRBV3-1/TRBV3-2	.	TRBJ2-5	.	CASSQGVVGPQYF	TGTGCCAGCAGCCAAGGTGTGGTGGGCCCCCAGTACTTC
TRBV5-4	.	TRBJ2-1	.	CASSFRRDSLYNEQFF	TGTGCCAGCAGTTTTCGCCGGGACTCCTTATACAATGAGCAGTTCTTC
TRBV19	.	TRBJ1-1	.	CASSTGRGNTEAFF	TGTGCCAGTAGTACAGGGAGGGGGAACACTGAAGCTTTCTTT
TRBV29-1	.	TRBJ1-1	.	CSVDLGGSTEAFF	TGCAGCGTTGATTTGGGGGGATCCACTGAAGCTTTCTTT
TRBV5-8	.	TRBJ1-1	.	CASSWGVASEAFF	TGTGCCAGCAGTTGGGGGGTTGCGTCGGAAGCTTTCTTT
TRBV3-1/TRBV3-2	.	TRBJ2-1	.	CASSQGSGGTPYEQFF	TGTGCCAGCAGCCAAGGGTCCGGGGGAACCCCATACGAGCAGTTCTTC
TRBV5-4	.	TRBJ2-3	.	CASSRQDSTDTQYF	TGTGCCAGCAGCCGACAGGATTCTACAGATACGCAGTATTTT
TRBV7-2	TRBD1	TRBJ1-6	.	CASSLRRGGAYNSPLHF	TGTGCCAGCAGCTTAAGGCGAGGGGGCGCCTATAATTCACCCCTCCACTTT
TRBV7-8	.	TRBJ2-1	.	CASSLKSSGSSYNEQFF	TGTGCCAGCAGCCTCAAGAGTAGCGGAAGCTCCTACAATGAGCAGTTCTTC
TRBV18	TRBD1	TRBJ2-5	.	CASSLGQGQETQYF	TGTGCCAGCTCTTTGGGACAGGGGCAAGAGACCCAGTACTTC
TRBV7-6	.	TRBJ1-1	.	CASSPGGPGDTEAFF	TGTGCCAGCAGCCCCGGAGGGCCGGGAGACACTGAAGCTTTCTTT
TRBV19	TRBD2	TRBJ2-1	.	CASSASAGGSEQFF	TGTGCCAGTAGTGCTTCAGCGGGAGGAAGTGAGCAGTTCTTC
TRBV9	.	TRBJ2-5	.	CASSVNRGETQYF	TGTGCCAGCAGCGTAAATCGAGGAGAGACCCAGTACTTC
TRBV6-5	.	TRBJ1-6	.	CASARGASPLHF	TGTGCCAGCGCCCGGGGTGCGTCACCCCTCCACTTT
TRBV28	TRBD1	TRBJ1-5	.	CASSLLQGPQPQHF	TGTGCCAGCAGTTTACTACAGGGGCCCCAGCCCCAGCATTTT
TRBV10-3	.	TRBJ1-2	few	CAISELEATPLYGYTF	TGTGCCATCAGTGAGCTAGAGGCGACTCCCCTCTATGGCTACACCTTC
TRBV5-5	TRBD2	TRBJ2-5	.	CASSLASGGRETQYF	TGTGCCAGCAGCTTGGCTAGCGGGGGGAGAGAGACCCAGTACTTC
TRBV9	TRBD2	TRBJ2-5	.	CASSVAPGLAGGQETQYF	TGTGCCAGCAGCGTAGCCCCGGGACTAGCGGGGGGACAAGAGACCCAGTACTTC
TRBV5-8	TRBD1	TRBJ2-3	.	CASSLVTGKITDTQYF	TGTGCCAGCAGCTTGGTGACAGGGAAGATCACAGATACGCAGTATTTT
TRBV5-6	.	TRBJ1-1	.	CASSQLDTEAFF	TGTGCCAGCAGCCAATTAGACACTGAAGCTTTCTTT
TRBV6-5	TRBD1	TRBJ2-3	.	CASSYSRGPGDTQYF	TGTGCCAGCAGTTACTCGAGGGGGCCGGGAGATACGCAGTATTTT
TRBV25-1	.	TRBJ2-3	.	CASSEAWTSTDTQYF	TGTGCCAGCAGCGAAGCCTGGACTAGCACAGATACGCAGTATTTT
TRBV6-1	TRBD1	TRBJ2-7	few	CASSEDRGRDEQYF	TGTGCCAGCAGTGAGGACAGGGGGCGCGACGAGCAGTACTTC
TRBV28	.	TRBJ1-2	.	CASSRQAPGYTF	TGTGCCAGCAGTCGACAGGCCCCTGGCTACACCTTC
TRBV20-1	TRBD1	TRBJ2-3	.	CSAQTGGTQYF	TGCAGTGCCCAGACAGGGGGTACGCAGTATTTT
TRBV5-1	TRBD2	TRBJ2-3	.	CASSLELAGGADTQYF	TGCGCCAGCAGCTTGGAGCTAGCGGGGGGAGCAGATACGCAGTATTTT
TRBV5-6	TRBD1	TRBJ1-5	.	CASSFTGGDQPQHF	TGTGCCAGCAGCTTTACAGGGGGCGATCAGCCCCAGCATTTT
TRBV11-2	.	TRBJ2-7	.	CASSLVRTSSGEQYF	TGTGCCAGCAGCTTAGTTCGGACATCATCGGGCGAGCAGTACTTC
TRBV5-1	TRBD2	TRBJ2-1	.	CASSSGTSGMGEQFF	TGCGCCAGCAGCTCCGGGACTAGCGGGATGGGGGAGCAGTTCTTC
TRBV6-6	.	TRBJ2-1	.	CASANNEQFF	TGTGCCAGCGCTAACAATGAGCAGTTCTTC
TRBV5-1	.	TRBJ2-7	.	CASSPWGGANSYEQYF	TGCGCCAGCAGCCCCTGGGGGGGGGCGAACTCCTACGAGCAGTACTTC
TRBV7-2	TRBD2	TRBJ2-4	few	CASSDRTSGGVIAKNIQYF	TGTGCCAGCAGCGACCGGACTAGCGGGGGGGTCATAGCCAAAAACATTCAGTACTTC
TRBV18	.	TRBJ1-6	few	CASSLYGSGEGSNSPLHF	TGTGCCAGCTCACTATACGGATCAGGGGAGGGGTCCAATTCACCCCTCCACTTT
TRBV7-2	.	TRBJ1-1	.	CASSQQALGTEAFF	TGTGCCAGCAGCCAACAGGCTCTGGGGACTGAAGCTTTCTTT
TRBV18	TRBD1	TRBJ2-1	.	CASSQGQGANNEQFF	TGTGCCAGCTCACAAGGACAGGGAGCCAACAATGAGCAGTTCTTC
TRBV28	.	TRBJ2-1	.	CASSLAVQASGEQFF	TGTGCCAGCAGTTTAGCTGTCCAGGCCTCCGGAGAGCAGTTCTTC
TRBV19	TRBD1	TRBJ2-7	.	CASRLAWTGHYEQYF	TGTGCCAGTAGGCTCGCGTGGACAGGGCACTACGAGCAGTACTTC
TRBV18	.	TRBJ2-7	.	CASSPPGGRGNYEQYF	TGTGCCAGCTCACCACCGGGAGGAAGGGGCAACTACGAGCAGTACTTC